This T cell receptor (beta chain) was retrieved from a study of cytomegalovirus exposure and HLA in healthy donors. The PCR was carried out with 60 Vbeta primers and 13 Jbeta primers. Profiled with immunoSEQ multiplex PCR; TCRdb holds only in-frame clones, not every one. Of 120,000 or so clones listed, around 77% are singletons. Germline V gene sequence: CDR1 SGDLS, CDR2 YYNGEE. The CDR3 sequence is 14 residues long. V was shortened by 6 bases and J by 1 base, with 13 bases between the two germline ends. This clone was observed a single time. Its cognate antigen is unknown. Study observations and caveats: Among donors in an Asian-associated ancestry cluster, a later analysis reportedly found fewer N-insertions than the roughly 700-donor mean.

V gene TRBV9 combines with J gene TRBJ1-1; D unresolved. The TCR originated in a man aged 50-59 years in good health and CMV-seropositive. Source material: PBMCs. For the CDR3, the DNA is TGTGCCAGCACCCCGAGAGAGGAGAACACTGAAGCTTTCTTT. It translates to CASTPREENTEAFF.